This T cell receptor (beta chain) was sequenced during a study of beta chain features in type 1 diabetes. cDNA synthesis used the whole RNA isolate, giving expressed TCRB sequences. Sequenced by immunoSEQ multiplex PCR; TCRdb stores in-frame clones only, minus some. The sample has under 300,000 clones, 20% seen once. About this clone itself: Antigen: not known.

General study points: TCRB CDR3 length was moderately but significantly reduced in all four CD4+ subsets of Type 1 diabetes patients.

Germline V gene lookup returns CDR1 SGHTA and CDR2 FQGTGA. The CDR3 covers 20 residues. The V and J ends lost 5 bases and 2 bases, in that order; junction bases with no gene match: 11. The rearrangement joins TRBV7-3 to TRBJ2-6; 14 positions match TRBD2. The sample taken for sequencing was naive CD4+ T cells from blood. The clonotype was recovered from a woman aged 35 to 49 with type 1 diabetes. For the CDR3, the DNA is TGTGCCAGCAGCCTATCAGGGACTAGCGGGAGTCTAGCTGGGGCCAACGTCCTGACTTTC. Amino acids: CASSLSGTSGSLAGANVLTF.